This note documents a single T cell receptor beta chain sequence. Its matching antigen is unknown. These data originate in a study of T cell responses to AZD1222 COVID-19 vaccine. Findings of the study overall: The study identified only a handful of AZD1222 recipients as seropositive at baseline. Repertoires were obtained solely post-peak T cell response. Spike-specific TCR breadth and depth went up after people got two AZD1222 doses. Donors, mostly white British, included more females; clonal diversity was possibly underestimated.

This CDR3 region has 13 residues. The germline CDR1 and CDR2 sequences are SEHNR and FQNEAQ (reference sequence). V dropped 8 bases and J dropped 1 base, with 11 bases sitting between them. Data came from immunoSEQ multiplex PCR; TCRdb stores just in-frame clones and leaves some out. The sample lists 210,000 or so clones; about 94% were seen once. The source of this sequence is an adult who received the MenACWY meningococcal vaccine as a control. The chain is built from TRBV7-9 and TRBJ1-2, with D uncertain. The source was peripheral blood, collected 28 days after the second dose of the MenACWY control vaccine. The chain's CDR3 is CASSQRINYGYTF. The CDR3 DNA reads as TGTGCCAGCTCTCAACGCATTAACTATGGCTACACCTTC.